This T cell receptor (beta chain) was obtained from a study of siplizumab effects on memory and regulatory T cells. TCRdb keeps only in-frame clones here, not all; method: immunoSEQ multiplex PCR. The table has about 100,000 clones, 75% to 95% seen once; the top ten hold roughly 0.15%. The CDR3 totals 15 residues. Trimming removed 4 bases at V and 4 bases at J, with 14 bases between. Per the germline V gene, CDR1 is SGHVS and CDR2 is FQNEAQ. Study findings and constraints: The mean Treg-derived percentage of mappable alloreactive CD4+ clones was about 70% with siplizumab compared with roughly 30% in controls.

A remark on this clone: Its antigen is as yet unknown.

The source material was CD4+ T cells sorted from blood. The source is a human donor in good health. The rearrangement links TRBV7-8 to TRBJ1-3, with D possibly TRBD1 on 5 matching bases. The CDR3 nucleotides read TGTGCCAGCAGCTCCCCCCGGGACCGGGGAAACACCATATATTTT. As protein: CASSSPRDRGNTIYF.